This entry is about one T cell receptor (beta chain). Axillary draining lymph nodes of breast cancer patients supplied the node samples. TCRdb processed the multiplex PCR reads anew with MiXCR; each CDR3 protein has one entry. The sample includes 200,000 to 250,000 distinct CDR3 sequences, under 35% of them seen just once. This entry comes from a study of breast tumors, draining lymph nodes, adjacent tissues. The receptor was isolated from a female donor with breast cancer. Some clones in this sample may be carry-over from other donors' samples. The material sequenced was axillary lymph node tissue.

CDR3 bases: TGCAGTGTTCCGCCGGGACTAGGGATTGCGACCCAGTACTTC. Its translation: CSVPPGLGIATQYF. V and J are TRBV20-1 and TRBJ2-5; 8 bases are a match to TRBD2. V shed 7 bases, J shed 7 bases, and the junction held 14 bases outside the gene matches. Germline loops: CDR1 DFQATT, CDR2 SNEGSKA (reference sequence). The CDR3 spans 14 residues.